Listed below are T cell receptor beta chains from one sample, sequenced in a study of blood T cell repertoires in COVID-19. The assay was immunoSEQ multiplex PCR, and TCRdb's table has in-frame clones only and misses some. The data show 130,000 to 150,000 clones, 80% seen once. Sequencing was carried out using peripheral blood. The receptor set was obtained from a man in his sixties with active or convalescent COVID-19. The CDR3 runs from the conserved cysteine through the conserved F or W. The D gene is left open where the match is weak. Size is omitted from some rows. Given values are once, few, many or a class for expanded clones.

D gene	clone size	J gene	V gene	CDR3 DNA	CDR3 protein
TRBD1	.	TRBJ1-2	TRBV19	TGTGCCAGTAGTACGCCAGGGACAGGGCCTCTTGAAGGCTACACCTTC	CASSTPGTGPLEGYTF
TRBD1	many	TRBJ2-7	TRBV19	TGTGCCAGTAGGCCGACAGGGGCATCCTACGAGCAGTACTTC	CASRPTGASYEQYF
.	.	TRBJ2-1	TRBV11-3	TGTGCCAGCAGCACAGACAAGAGCTCCTACAATGAGCAGTTCTTC	CASSTDKSSYNEQFF
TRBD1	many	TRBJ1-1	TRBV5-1	TGCGCCAGCAGTCCGGGACAGGGAATGAACACTGAAGCTTTCTTT	CASSPGQGMNTEAFF
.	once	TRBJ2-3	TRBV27	TGTGCCAGCAGTTTGTTGTCGGTTTTCGATAGCACAGATACGCAGTATTTT	CASSLLSVFDSTDTQYF
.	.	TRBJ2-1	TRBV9	TGTGCCAGCAGCGGTAGCGGAGAGGTATACAATGAGCAGTTCTTC	CASSGSGEVYNEQFF
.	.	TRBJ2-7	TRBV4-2	TGTGCCAGCAGCCCCCAGGCGGGGGCGCTTCACGAGCAGTACTTC	CASSPQAGALHEQYF
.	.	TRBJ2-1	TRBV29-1	TGCAGCGCCTTAGCGGCCAGCTCCTACAATGAGCAGTTCTTC	CSALAASSYNEQFF
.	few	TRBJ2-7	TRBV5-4	TGTGCCAGCAGCCCGGACTGGAACTCCTACGAGCAGTACTTC	CASSPDWNSYEQYF
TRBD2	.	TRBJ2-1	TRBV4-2	TGTGCCAGCAGCCTGGGACTAGCGGGAGCGAGTGAGCAGTTCTTC	CASSLGLAGASEQFF
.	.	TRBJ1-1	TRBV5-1	TGCGCCAGCAGGGGAGTAGGGCTGAACACTGAAGCTTTCTTT	CASRGVGLNTEAFF
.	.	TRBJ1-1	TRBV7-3	TGTGCCAGCAGAAAAACCAGTGCTAACACTGAAGCTTTCTTT	CASRKTSANTEAFF
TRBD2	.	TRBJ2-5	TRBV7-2	TGTGCCAGCAGCTTACAATTAGCGGGAGCATTGAGGGCAGAGACCCAGTACTTC	CASSLQLAGALRAETQYF
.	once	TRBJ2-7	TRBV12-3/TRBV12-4	TGTGCCAGCACCGGGGTGGACTCCTACGAGCAGTACTTC	CASTGVDSYEQYF
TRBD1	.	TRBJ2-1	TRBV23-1	TGCGCCAGCAGACAGACAGGGGGAGCCTTTTACAATGAGCAGTTCTTC	CASRQTGGAFYNEQFF
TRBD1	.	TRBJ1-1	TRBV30	TGTGCCTGGACAGGGGGGAACACTGAAGCTTTCTTT	CAWTGGNTEAFF
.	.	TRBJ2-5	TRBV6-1	TGTGCCAGCAGTGAAAGGGGGTGGGGGACAAACCAAGGAACCCAGTACTTC	CASSERGWGTNQGTQYF
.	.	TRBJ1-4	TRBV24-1	TGTGCCACCAGGCAGTTTAATGAAAAACTGTTTTTT	CATRQFNEKLFF
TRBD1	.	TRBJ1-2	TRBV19	TGTGCCAGTAGTATAGATTACAGGGGAAAGAGGGACTATGGCTACACCTTC	CASSIDYRGKRDYGYTF
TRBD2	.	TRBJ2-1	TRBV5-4	TGTGCCAGCAGCTCCAGGACTAGCGGAATGAATGAGCAGTTCTTC	CASSSRTSGMNEQFF
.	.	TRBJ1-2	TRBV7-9	TGTGCCAGCAGCCCGACTGGGAGCCGAAACTATGGCTACACCTTC	CASSPTGSRNYGYTF
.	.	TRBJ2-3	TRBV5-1	TGCGCCAGCAGCCCTGAGACAGGCCACACAGATACGCAGTATTTT	CASSPETGHTDTQYF
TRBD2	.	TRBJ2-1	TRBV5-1	TGCGCCAGCCGCCGCCCCCCGGGACTAGCGGGAGGCAATGAGCAGTTCTTC	CASRRPPGLAGGNEQFF
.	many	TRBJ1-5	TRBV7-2	TGTGCCAGCAGCTTAGTGTGGGGGGGGACAAAGCCCCAGCATTTT	CASSLVWGGTKPQHF
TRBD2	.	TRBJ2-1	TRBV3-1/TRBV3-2	TGTGCCAGCAGCCAAGGCGGGAGGGCCTACAATGAGCAGTTCTTC	CASSQGGRAYNEQFF
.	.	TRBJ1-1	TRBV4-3	TGCGCCAGCAGCCAAGATTGGTCAGGAAGAGAAGCTTTCTTT	CASSQDWSGREAFF
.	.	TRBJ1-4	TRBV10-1	TGCGCCAGCATTAACCGGGGGGGGGCAACTAATGAAAAACTGTTTTTT	CASINRGGATNEKLFF
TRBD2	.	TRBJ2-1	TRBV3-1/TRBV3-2	TGTGCCAGCACCTTCAAGGACGAGCGGGGTCACTACAATGAGCAGTTCTTC	CASTFKDERGHYNEQFF
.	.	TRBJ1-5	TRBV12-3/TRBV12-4	TGTGCCAGCAGTCCCCCCGAGCAGCCCCAGCATTTT	CASSPPEQPQHF
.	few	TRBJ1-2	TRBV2	TGTGCCAGCAGCGCACTGGGTAACAGTCCAGGCTACACCTTC	CASSALGNSPGYTF
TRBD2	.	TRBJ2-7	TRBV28	TGTGCCAGCAGTTTATGGACTAGCGGTCCCTCGGAGCAGTACTTC	CASSLWTSGPSEQYF
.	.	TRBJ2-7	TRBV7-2	TGTGCCAGCAGCTTAGCAGTTCTCGGCTACGAGCAGTACTTC	CASSLAVLGYEQYF
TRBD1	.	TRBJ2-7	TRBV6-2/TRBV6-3	TGTGCCAGCAGTTACCTTCCCGGACAGGGCGGCGAGCAGTACTTC	CASSYLPGQGGEQYF
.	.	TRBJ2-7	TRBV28	TGTGCCAGCAGTTTAGGAGGGGTTCTGAACGAGCAGTACTTC	CASSLGGVLNEQYF
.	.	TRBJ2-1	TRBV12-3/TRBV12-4	TGTGCCAGCAGGATCAGGGGCAACCTGTTCTTC	CASRIRGNLFF
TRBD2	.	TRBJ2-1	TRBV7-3	TGTGCCAGCACCTCACTAGCGGGCAATGAGCAGTTCTTC	CASTSLAGNEQFF
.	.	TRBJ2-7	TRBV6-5	TGTGCCAGCGAAACACGGGGGACAGATTCTCGGGAGCAGTACTTC	CASETRGTDSREQYF
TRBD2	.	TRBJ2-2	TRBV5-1	TGCGCCAGCAGCTTAAGCGGGAGGAACACCGGGGAGCTGTTTTTT	CASSLSGRNTGELFF
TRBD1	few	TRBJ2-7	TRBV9	TGTGCCAGCAGCGTAGAGGACAGGGGCGTCAGCGAGCAGTACTTC	CASSVEDRGVSEQYF
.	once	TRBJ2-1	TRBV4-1	TGCGCCAGCACCCTTAGAGGGTATGGGTACAATGAGCAGTTCTTC	CASTLRGYGYNEQFF
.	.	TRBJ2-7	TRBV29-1	TGCAGCGTTGTCGCAGGTTCATACGAGCAGTACTTC	CSVVAGSYEQYF